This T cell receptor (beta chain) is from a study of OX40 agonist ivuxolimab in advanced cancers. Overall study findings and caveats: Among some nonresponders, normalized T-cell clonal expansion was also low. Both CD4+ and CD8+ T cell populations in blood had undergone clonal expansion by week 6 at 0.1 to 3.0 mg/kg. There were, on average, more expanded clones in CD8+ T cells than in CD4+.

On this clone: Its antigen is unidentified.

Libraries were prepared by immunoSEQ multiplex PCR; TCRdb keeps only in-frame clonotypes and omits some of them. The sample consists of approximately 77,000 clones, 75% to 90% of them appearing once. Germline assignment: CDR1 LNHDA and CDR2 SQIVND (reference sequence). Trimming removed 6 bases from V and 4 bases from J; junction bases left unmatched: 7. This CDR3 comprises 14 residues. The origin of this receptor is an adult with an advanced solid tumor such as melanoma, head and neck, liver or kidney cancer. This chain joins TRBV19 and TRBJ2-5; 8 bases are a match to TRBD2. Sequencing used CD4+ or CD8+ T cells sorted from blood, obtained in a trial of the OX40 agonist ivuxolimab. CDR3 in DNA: TGTGCCAGTAGGACCCTAGCGGGTGGAGAGACCCAGTACTTC. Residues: CASRTLAGGETQYF.